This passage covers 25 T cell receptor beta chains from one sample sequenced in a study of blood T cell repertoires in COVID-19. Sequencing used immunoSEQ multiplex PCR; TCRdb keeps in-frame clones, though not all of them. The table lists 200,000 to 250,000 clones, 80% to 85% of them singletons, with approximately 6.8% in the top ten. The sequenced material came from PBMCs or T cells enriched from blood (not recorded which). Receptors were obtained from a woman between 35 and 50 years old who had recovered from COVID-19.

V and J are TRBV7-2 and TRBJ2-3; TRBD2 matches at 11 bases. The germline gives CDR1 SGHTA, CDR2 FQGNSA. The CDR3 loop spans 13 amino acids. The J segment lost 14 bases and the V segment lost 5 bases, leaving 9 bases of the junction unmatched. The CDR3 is CASSPGTSGLGYF. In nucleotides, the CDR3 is TGTGCCAGCAGCCCCGGGACTAGCGGCCTGGGGTATTTT. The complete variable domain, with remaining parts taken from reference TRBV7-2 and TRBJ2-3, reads GAGVSQSPSNKVTEKGKDVELRCDPISGHTALYWYRQSLGQGLEFLIYFQGNSAPDKSGLPSDRFSAERTGGSVSTLTIQRTQQEDSAVYLCASSPGTSGLGYFGPGTRLTVL.

The CDR3 nucleotides are TGTGCCAGTAGTATGGAGACAGGGACTGGAAACACCATATATTTT. Translating it yields CASSMETGTGNTIYF. V gene TRBV19 combines with J gene TRBJ1-3; TRBD1 matches 7 bases. The J segment lost 2 bases and the V segment lost 3 bases, leaving 4 bases of the junction unmatched. The CDR3 length is 15 residues. The germline CDR1 and CDR2 sequences are LNHDA and SQIVND (reference sequence). Combining the CDR3 with reference TRBV19 and TRBJ1-3 gives the whole variable domain DGGITQSPKYLFRKEGQNVTLSCEQNLNHDAMYWYRQDPGQGLRLIYYSQIVNDFQKGDIAEGYSVSREKKESFPLTVTSAQKNPTAFYLCASSMETGTGNTIYFGEGSWLTVV.

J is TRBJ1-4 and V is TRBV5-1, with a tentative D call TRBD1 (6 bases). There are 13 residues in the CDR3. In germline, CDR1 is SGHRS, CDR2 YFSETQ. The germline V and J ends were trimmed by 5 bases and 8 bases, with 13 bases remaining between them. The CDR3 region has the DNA TGCGCCAGCAGGTACAGGGTGGAGGAAAAACTGTTTTTT. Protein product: CASRYRVEEKLFF.

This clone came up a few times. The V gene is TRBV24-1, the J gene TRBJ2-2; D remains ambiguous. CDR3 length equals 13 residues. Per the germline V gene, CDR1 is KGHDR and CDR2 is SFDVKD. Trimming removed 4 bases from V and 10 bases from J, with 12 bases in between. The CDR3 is CATSDPSVAELFF. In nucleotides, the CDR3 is TGTGCCACCAGTGACCCGTCAGTGGCGGAGCTGTTTTTT.

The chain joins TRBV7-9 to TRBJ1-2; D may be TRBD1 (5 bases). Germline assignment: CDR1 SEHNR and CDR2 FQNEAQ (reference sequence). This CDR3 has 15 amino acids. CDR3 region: CAVRGIERVSYGYTF. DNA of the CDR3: TGTGCAGTCCGGGGGATCGAAAGGGTGAGCTATGGCTACACCTTC.

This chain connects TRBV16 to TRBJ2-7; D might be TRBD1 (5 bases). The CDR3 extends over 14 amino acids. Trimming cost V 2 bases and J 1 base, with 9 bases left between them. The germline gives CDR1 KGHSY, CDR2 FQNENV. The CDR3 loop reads CASSQGAGSYEQYV. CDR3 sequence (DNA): TGTGCCAGCAGCCAAGGGGCAGGATCCTACGAGCAGTACGTC.

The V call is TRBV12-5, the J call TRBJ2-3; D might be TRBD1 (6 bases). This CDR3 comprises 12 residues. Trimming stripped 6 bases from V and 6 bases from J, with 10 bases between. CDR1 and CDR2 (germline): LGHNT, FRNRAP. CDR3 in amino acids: CASGDRGDTQYF. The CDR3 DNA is TGTGCTAGTGGGGACAGAGGTGATACGCAGTATTTT. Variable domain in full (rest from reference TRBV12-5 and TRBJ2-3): DARVTQTPRHKVTEMGQEVTMRCQPILGHNTVFWYRQTMMQGLELLAYFRNRAPLDDSGMPKDRFSAEMPDATLATLKIQPSEPRDSAVYFCASGDRGDTQYFGPGTRLTVL.

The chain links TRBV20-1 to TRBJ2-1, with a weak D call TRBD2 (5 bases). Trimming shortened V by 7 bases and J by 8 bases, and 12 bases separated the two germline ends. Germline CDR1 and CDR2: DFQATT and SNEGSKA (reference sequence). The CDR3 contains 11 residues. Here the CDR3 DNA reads TGCAGTGTTACTAGATCCGATGAGCAGTTCTTC. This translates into CSVTRSDEQFF.

The CDR3 DNA is TGTGCCAGCACCAAAAACAGGGATATGAGCACTGAAGCTTTCTTT. Protein product: CASTKNRDMSTEAFF. This sequence joins TRBV6-5 and TRBJ1-1; TRBD1 might be the D (6 bases). The germline CDR1 and CDR2 sequences are MNHEY and SVGAGI. V lost 7 bases, J lost 4 bases, and 19 bases lay in between. The CDR3 runs 15 residues.

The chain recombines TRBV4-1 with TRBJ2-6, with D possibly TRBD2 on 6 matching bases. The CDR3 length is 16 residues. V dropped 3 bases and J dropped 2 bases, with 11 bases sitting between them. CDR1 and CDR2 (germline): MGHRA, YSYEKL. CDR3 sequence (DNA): TGCGCCAGCAGCCACGGGGGAGGCCCTGGGGCCAACGTCCTGACTTTC. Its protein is CASSHGGGPGANVLTF.

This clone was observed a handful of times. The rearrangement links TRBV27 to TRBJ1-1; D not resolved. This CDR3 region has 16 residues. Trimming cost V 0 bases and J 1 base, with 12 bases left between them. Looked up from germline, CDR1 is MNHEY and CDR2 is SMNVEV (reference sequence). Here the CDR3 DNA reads TGTGCCAGCAGTTTATCGATTACCACTCCGAACACTGAAGCTTTCTTT. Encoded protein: CASSLSITTPNTEAFF.

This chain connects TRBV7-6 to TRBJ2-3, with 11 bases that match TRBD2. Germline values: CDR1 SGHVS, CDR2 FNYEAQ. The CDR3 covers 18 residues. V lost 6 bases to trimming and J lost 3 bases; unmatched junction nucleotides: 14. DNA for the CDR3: TGTGCCAGCAGTCCAGGGGGCCCTTTAGCGGGAGGGACAGATACGCAGTATTTT. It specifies CASSPGGPLAGGTDTQYF.

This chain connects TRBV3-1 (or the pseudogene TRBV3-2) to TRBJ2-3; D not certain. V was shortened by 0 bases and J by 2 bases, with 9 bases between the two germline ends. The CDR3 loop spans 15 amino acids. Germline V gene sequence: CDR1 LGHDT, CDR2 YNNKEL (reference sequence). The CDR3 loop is CASSQDWSTTDTQYF. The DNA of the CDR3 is TGTGCCAGCAGCCAAGATTGGAGTACCACAGATACGCAGTATTTT.

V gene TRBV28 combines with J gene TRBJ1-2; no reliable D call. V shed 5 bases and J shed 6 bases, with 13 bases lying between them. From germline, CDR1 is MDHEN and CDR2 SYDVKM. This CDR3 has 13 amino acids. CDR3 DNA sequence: TGTGCCAGCAGTCTTGGGTCGGGGAATGGCTACACCTTC. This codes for CASSLGSGNGYTF.

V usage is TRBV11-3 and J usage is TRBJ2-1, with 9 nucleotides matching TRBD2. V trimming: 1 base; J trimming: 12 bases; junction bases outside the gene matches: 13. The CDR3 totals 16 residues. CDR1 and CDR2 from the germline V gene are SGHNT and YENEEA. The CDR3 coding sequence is TGTGCCAGCAGCTTAGTAGAGCGGGAGGTTCCCGGGGGGCAGTTCTTC. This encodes CASSLVEREVPGGQFF.

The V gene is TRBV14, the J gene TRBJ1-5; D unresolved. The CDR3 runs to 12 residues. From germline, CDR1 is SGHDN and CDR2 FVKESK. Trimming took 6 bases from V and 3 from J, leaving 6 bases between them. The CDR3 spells CASSFLNQPQHF. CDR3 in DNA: TGTGCCAGCAGTTTTCTCAATCAGCCCCAGCATTTT. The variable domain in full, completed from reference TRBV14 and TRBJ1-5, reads EAGVTQFPSHSVIEKGQTVTLRCDPISGHDNLYWYRRVMGKEIKFLLHFVKESKQDESGMPNNRFLAERTGGTYSTLKVQPAELEDSGVYFCASSFLNQPQHFGDGTRLSIL.

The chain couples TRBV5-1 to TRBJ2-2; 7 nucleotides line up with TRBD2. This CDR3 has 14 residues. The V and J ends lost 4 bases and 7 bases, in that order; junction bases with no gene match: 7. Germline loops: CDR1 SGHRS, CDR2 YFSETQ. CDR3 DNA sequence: TGCGCCAGCAGCACCGGACTAGTTGGCGGGGAGCTGTTTTTT. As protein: CASSTGLVGGELFF.

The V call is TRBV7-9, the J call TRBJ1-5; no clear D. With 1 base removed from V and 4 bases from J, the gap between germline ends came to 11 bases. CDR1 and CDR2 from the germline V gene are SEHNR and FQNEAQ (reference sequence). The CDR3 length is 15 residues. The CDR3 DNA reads TGTGCCAGCAGCTTAGGCCAGGCTCCTAATCAGCCCCAGCATTTT. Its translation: CASSLGQAPNQPQHF.

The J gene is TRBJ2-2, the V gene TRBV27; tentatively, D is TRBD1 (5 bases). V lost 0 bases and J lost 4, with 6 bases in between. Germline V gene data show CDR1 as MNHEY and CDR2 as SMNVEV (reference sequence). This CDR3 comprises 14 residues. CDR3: CASSLSGPTGELFF. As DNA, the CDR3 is TGTGCCAGCAGTTTATCGGGGCCCACCGGGGAGCTGTTTTTT.

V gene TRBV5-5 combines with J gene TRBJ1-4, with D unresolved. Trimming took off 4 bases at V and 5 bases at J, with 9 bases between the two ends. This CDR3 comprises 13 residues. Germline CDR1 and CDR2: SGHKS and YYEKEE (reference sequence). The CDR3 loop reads CASSPRPNEKLFF. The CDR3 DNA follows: TGTGCCAGCAGCCCTAGGCCGAATGAAAAACTGTTTTTT.

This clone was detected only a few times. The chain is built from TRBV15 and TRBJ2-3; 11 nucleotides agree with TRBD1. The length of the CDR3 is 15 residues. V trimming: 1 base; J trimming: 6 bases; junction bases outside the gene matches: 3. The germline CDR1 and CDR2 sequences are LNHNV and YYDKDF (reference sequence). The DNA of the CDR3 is TGTGCCACCAGCAGAGGGGACAGGGGGTACGATACGCAGTATTTT. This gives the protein CATSRGDRGYDTQYF.

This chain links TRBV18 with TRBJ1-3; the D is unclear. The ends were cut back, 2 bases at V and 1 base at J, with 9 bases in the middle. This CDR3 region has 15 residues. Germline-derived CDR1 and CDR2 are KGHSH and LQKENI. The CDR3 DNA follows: TGTGCCAGCTCACCAGGGAGGGCGTCTGGAAACACCATATATTTT. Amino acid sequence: CASSPGRASGNTIYF. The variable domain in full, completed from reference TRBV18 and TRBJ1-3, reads NAGVMQNPRHLVRRRGQEARLRCSPMKGHSHVYWYRQLPEEGLKFMVYLQKENIIDESGMPKERFSAEFPKEGPSILRIQQVVRGDSAAYFCASSPGRASGNTIYFGEGSWLTVV.

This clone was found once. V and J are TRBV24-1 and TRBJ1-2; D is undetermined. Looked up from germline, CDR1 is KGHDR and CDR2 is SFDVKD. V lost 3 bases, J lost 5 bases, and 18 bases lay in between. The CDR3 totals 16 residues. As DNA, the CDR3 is TGTGCCACCAGTGATATTGAGGGTTCTCCACCTTATGGCTACACCTTC. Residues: CATSDIEGSPPYGYTF.

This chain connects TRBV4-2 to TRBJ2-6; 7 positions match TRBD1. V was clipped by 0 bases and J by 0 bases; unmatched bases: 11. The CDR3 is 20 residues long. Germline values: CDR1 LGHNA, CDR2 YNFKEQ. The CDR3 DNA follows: TGTGCCAGCAGCCAAGAGAGACCGGGACAGATTTTCTCTGGGGCCAACGTCCTGACTTTC. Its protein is CASSQERPGQIFSGANVLTF.

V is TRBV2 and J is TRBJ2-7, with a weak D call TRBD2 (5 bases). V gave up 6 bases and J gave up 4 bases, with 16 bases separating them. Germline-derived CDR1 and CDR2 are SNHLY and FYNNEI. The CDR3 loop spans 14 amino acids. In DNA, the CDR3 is TGTGCCAGCAGCGCGAGGGAGTATGGGTACGAGCAGTACGTC. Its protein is CASSAREYGYEQYV.